These 27 T cell receptor beta chains came from one sample sequenced in a study of blood T cells in healthy people across ages. The authors ran a second PCR of roughly 6 to 12 cycles using a sample-barcoded 5' primer and a J-beta primer mix. One entry per CDR3 protein, called by TCRdb with MiXCR from the 5' RACE reads. Seen here are about 2 million distinct CDR3 sequences, around 48% observed once, and the top ten hold approximately 2%. The sequenced sample was blood. The receptor source for this set is a woman between 40 and 55 years old in good health.

This clonotype was counted a single time. The V and J genes are TRBV6-5 and TRBJ2-6; D unresolved. Trimming removed 6 bases from V and 4 bases from J, with 13 bases in between. This CDR3 spans 15 amino acids. From germline, CDR1 is MNHEY and CDR2 SVGAGI. The CDR3, as DNA: TGTGCCAGCAGAGAACCTAACCTAGGGGCCAACGTCCTGACTTTC. Translating it yields CASREPNLGANVLTF.

The chain links TRBV20-1 to TRBJ2-3; 8 nucleotides agree with TRBD2. Looked up from germline, CDR1 is DFQATT and CDR2 is SNEGSKA (reference sequence). CDR3 length equals 15 residues. With 6 bases clipped from V and 1 base from J, the junction kept 9 bases outside the gene matches. CDR3 sequence: CSAPEAGGRTDTQYF. The CDR3 nucleotides read TGCAGTGCCCCGGAGGCGGGGGGCCGCACAGATACGCAGTATTTT.

This chain joins TRBV20-1 and TRBJ2-1; 10 nucleotides agree with TRBD2. Germline V lookup: CDR1 DFQATT, CDR2 SNEGSKA (reference sequence). J gave up 4 bases and V 3 bases, and 6 bases lay outside the gene matches. The CDR3 totals 15 residues. The CDR3 reads CSARGKRGGYNEQFF. The DNA of the CDR3 is TGCAGTGCTAGGGGAAAGCGGGGGGGTTACAATGAGCAGTTCTTC.

The rearrangement joins TRBV29-1 to TRBJ2-1, with TRBD2 matching 10 bases. This CDR3 region has 16 residues. The V gene's germline CDR1 is SQVTM and CDR2 ANQGSEA. The J segment lost 3 bases and the V segment lost 8 bases, leaving 13 bases of the junction unmatched. CDR3 sequence reads: CSTAPLAGPFYNEQFF. As DNA, the CDR3 is TGCAGCACCGCCCCACTAGCGGGACCTTTCTACAATGAGCAGTTCTTC.

The chain carries TRBV5-1 and TRBJ2-1; 10 bases map to TRBD2. With 4 bases clipped from V and 5 bases from J, the junction kept 9 bases outside the gene matches. CDR3 length: 16 residues. The germline CDR1 and CDR2 sequences are SGHRS and YFSETQ. CDR3 sequence: CASSRSAGGLDNEQFF. CDR3 coding DNA: TGCGCCAGCAGCCGATCAGCGGGGGGGCTGGACAATGAGCAGTTCTTC.

V usage is TRBV20-1 and J usage is TRBJ2-3; D unclear. Per germline, CDR1 DFQATT and CDR2 SNEGSKA (reference sequence). The CDR3 sequence is 16 residues long. V was trimmed by 0 bases and J by 5 bases, leaving 18 bases between them. The CDR3 is CSARDQAAAAVDTQYF. In nucleotides, the CDR3 is TGCAGTGCTAGAGATCAGGCTGCGGCCGCCGTAGATACGCAGTATTTT.

V is TRBV28 and J is TRBJ2-3; maybe TRBD2 (7 bases). This CDR3 is built from 16 residues. Germline CDR1 reads MDHEN; CDR2 reads SYDVKM. The V gene lost 6 bases and the J gene lost 1 base, with 17 bases spanning the gap. The CDR3 reads CASSFPRGARTDTQYF. The CDR3 DNA sequence: TGTGCCAGCAGCTTCCCCCGGGGGGCCCGCACAGATACGCAGTATTTT.

The CDR3: CAISENRDEQYF. Written as DNA, the CDR3 is TGTGCCATCAGTGAGAATCGGGACGAGCAGTACTTC. The chain has TRBV10-3 and TRBJ2-7, with no clear D. The CDR3 is 12 amino acids. CDR1 and CDR2 (germline): ENHRY, SYGVKD. Trimming took off 2 bases at V and 5 bases at J, with 7 bases between the two ends.

This clonotype was detected only a few times. The chain uses TRBV7-9 and TRBJ2-5; D possibly uses TRBD1 or TRBD2 (5 bases each). In germline, CDR1 is SEHNR, CDR2 FQNEAQ (reference sequence). V lost 5 bases, J lost 2 bases, and 15 bases lay in between. The CDR3 covers 15 residues. Written as DNA, the CDR3 is TGTGCCAGCAGCCCCAACGTGGGGGAACAAGAGACCCAGTACTTC. Protein sequence: CASSPNVGEQETQYF.

This clonotype came up a few times. The V call is TRBV9, the J call TRBJ2-7; D gene ambiguous. Germline-derived CDR1 and CDR2 are SGDLS and YYNGEE. This CDR3 is 13 amino acids long. The V gene lost 0 bases and the J gene lost 6 bases, with 10 bases spanning the gap. CDR3: CASSVVERGEQYF. The CDR3 nucleotides are TGTGCCAGCAGCGTAGTCGAACGCGGCGAGCAGTACTTC. The variable domain in full, with the rest retrieved from reference TRBV9 and TRBJ2-7, is DSGVTQTPKHLITATGQRVTLRCSPRSGDLSVYWYQQSLDQGLQFLIQYYNGEERAKGNILERFSAQQFPDLHSELNLSSLELGDSALYFCASSVVERGEQYFGPGTRLTVT.

This clonotype was observed a handful of times. The chain carries TRBV6-5 and TRBJ2-5; D is undetermined. The germline gives CDR1 MNHEY, CDR2 SVGAGI. The CDR3 has 14 amino acids. Trimming removed 0 bases from V and 4 bases from J, with 9 bases in between. The CDR3 loop reads CASSYSMGLETQYF. As DNA, the CDR3 is TGTGCCAGCAGTTACTCGATGGGCCTAGAGACCCAGTACTTC.

The CDR3, as DNA: TGTGCCAGCTCGCCGACAGGGACTAATCAGCCCCAGCATTTT. It specifies CASSPTGTNQPQHF. This chain joins TRBV6-5 and TRBJ1-5; TRBD1 matches at 7 bases. Germline V gives CDR1 MNHEY, CDR2 SVGAGI. This CDR3 has 14 residues. J was trimmed by 4 bases and V by 8 bases; bases with no gene match: 8.

V gene TRBV6-6 combines with J gene TRBJ1-4; D call uncertain. Germline loops: CDR1 MNHNY, CDR2 SVGAGI (reference sequence). CDR3 length: 11 amino acids. The V end lost 5 bases, the J end lost 14 bases, and 12 bases lay between the germline ends. CDR3 loop: CASSIPRELFF. The CDR3 nucleotides are TGTGCCAGCAGTATCCCCAGAGAGCTGTTTTTT.

The V gene is TRBV5-1, the J gene TRBJ1-2, with 12 bases matching TRBD1. The CDR3 is 15 residues long. The V gene's germline CDR1 is SGHRS and CDR2 YFSETQ. The ends lost 2 bases at V and 6 bases at J; junction bases unmatched: 5. CDR3 DNA sequence: TGCGCCAGCAGCTTACCCGGGACAGGGGGCGATGGCTACACCTTC. Amino acid sequence: CASSLPGTGGDGYTF. The full variable domain, with the rest looked up from reference TRBV5-1 and TRBJ1-2, is KAGVTQTPRYLIKTRGQQVTLSCSPISGHRSVSWYQQTPGQGLQFLFEYFSETQRNKGNFPGRFSGRQFSNSRSEMNVSTLELGDSALYLCASSLPGTGGDGYTFGSGTRLTVV.

The chain has TRBV7-9 and TRBJ1-4, with D hard to call. CDR3 length: 12 residues. Germline V CDR1 and CDR2: SEHNR, FQNEAQ (reference sequence). Trimming stripped 3 bases from V and 7 bases from J, with 6 bases between. The chain's CDR3 is CASSFGTEKLFF. CDR3 coding DNA: TGTGCCAGCAGCTTTGGAACTGAAAAACTGTTTTTT.

The genes are TRBV5-1 and TRBJ2-1, with 7 bases aligning to TRBD1. V was pared by 4 bases and J by 6 bases, with 7 bases of the junction left unmatched. The CDR3 spans 14 residues. Germline CDR1 is SGHRS and CDR2 is YFSETQ. The CDR3 is CASSTGEGGNEQFF. The DNA of the CDR3 is TGCGCCAGCAGCACAGGGGAAGGCGGCAATGAGCAGTTCTTC.

The rearrangement uses TRBV20-1 and TRBJ2-4, with D possibly matching TRBD1 (6 bases). Trimming cost V 5 bases and J 0 bases, with 14 bases left between them. The CDR3 runs to 15 residues. The germline gives CDR1 DFQATT, CDR2 SNEGSKA (reference sequence). CDR3 nucleotide sequence: TGCAGTGCTCACTGGACAGCACTAGCCAAAAACATTCAGTACTTC. It yields the protein CSAHWTALAKNIQYF.

This clonotype was found a few times. V usage is TRBV28 and J usage is TRBJ2-7; D tentatively reads TRBD1 or TRBD2 (5 bases each). From germline, CDR1 is MDHEN and CDR2 SYDVKM. This CDR3 has 13 amino acids. V lost 5 bases and J lost 3, with 11 bases in between. The CDR3 DNA reads as TGTGCCAGCAGTGTATCGGGGCACTACGAGCAGTACTTC. Protein sequence: CASSVSGHYEQYF.

The V gene is TRBV29-1, the J gene TRBJ1-1; 11 bases agree with TRBD1. Germline V gene lookup returns CDR1 SQVTM and CDR2 ANQGSEA. This CDR3 region has 14 residues. Written as DNA, the CDR3 is TGCACCTTTGGACAGGGGGCGACGAACACTGAAGCTTTCTTT. Its translation: CTFGQGATNTEAFF.

J is TRBJ2-1 and V is TRBV2; 9 nucleotides line up with TRBD2. Unmatched junction bases numbered 7, after V lost 6 bases and J lost 4 bases. From germline, CDR1 is SNHLY and CDR2 FYNNEI. The CDR3 has 15 amino acids. CDR3 in amino acids: CASRQSGGIYNEQFF. CDR3 bases: TGTGCCAGCAGACAAAGCGGGGGGATTTACAATGAGCAGTTCTTC.

V usage is TRBV7-9 and J usage is TRBJ1-2; D might be TRBD1 (5 bases). CDR3 size: 14 residues. The germline CDR1 and CDR2 sequences are SEHNR and FQNEAQ (reference sequence). V shed 5 bases and J shed 4 bases, with 14 bases lying between them. CDR3 region: CASSRWGRIYGYTF. The DNA for the CDR3 is TGTGCCAGCAGCCGGTGGGGCAGGATCTATGGCTACACCTTC.

This clonotype was counted a few times. V and J are TRBV12-3 or TRBV12-4 and TRBJ2-7, with no clear D. V lost 2 bases, J lost 5 bases, and 7 bases lay in between. CDR3 length: 12 residues. CDR3 in DNA: TGTGCCAGCAGTTTACAGAAACACGAGCAGTACTTC. Protein sequence: CASSLQKHEQYF.

This rearrangement joins TRBV4-2 to TRBJ1-2, with a tentative D call TRBD1 (6 bases). This CDR3 spans 15 amino acids. Per germline, CDR1 LGHNA and CDR2 YNFKEQ. V was cut by 0 bases and J by 4 bases, with 12 bases left in between. CDR3 residues: CASSQEEGGPYGYTF. In nucleotides, the CDR3 is TGTGCCAGCAGCCAAGAAGAAGGGGGGCCCTATGGCTACACCTTC.

The V call is TRBV20-1, the J call TRBJ1-1; D ambiguous. The V end was cut by 8 bases, the J end by 7 bases, with 5 bases between. CDR3 length: 8 residues. The germline V gene has CDR1 DFQATT and CDR2 SNEGSKA (reference sequence). In nucleotides, the CDR3 is TGCAGTACGGGTGAAGCTTTCTTT. Residues: CSTGEAFF.

This chain connects TRBV5-1 to TRBJ2-5, with 7 bases lining up with TRBD1. The CDR3 is 15 amino acids. CDR1 SGHRS and CDR2 YFSETQ come from the germline V gene. J lost 3 bases, V lost 0 bases, and 5 bases had no gene match. The CDR3 nucleotides read TGCGCCAGCAGCTTGGTGACAGGGCCCGAAGAGACCCAGTACTTC. Translation: CASSLVTGPEETQYF.

The V gene is TRBV11-2, the J gene TRBJ2-3, with D maybe TRBD2 (6 bases). Trimming took 0 bases from V and 1 from J, leaving 11 bases between them. Germline values: CDR1 SGHAT, CDR2 FQNNGV. The CDR3 covers 16 residues. CDR3 DNA: TGTGCCAGCAGCTTAGACCGACTAGGGGGCACAGATACGCAGTATTTT. It translates to CASSLDRLGGTDTQYF.

J is TRBJ1-6 and V is TRBV18, with a weak D call TRBD1 (6 bases). There are 14 residues in the CDR3. Looked up from germline, CDR1 is KGHSH and CDR2 is LQKENI. With 2 bases removed from V and 10 bases from J, the gap between germline ends came to 12 bases. The CDR3 DNA sequence: TGTGCCAGCTCACCAACGACACAGGGATCACCCCTCCACTTT. Residues: CASSPTTQGSPLHF.